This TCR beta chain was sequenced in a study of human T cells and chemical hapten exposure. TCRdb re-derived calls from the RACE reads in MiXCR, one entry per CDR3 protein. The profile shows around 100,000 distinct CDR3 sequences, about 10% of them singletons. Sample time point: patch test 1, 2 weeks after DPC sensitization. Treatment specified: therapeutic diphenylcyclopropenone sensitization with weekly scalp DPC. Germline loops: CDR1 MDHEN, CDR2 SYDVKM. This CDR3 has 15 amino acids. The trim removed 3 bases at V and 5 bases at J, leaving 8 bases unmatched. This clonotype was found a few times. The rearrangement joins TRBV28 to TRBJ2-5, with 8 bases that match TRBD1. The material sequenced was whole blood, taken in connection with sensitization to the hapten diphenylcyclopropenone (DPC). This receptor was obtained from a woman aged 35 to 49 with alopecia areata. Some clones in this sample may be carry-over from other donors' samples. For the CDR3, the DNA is TGTGCCAGCAGTTTGACAGGGGCGCCCGTCGAGACCCAGTACTTC. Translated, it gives CASSLTGAPVETQYF. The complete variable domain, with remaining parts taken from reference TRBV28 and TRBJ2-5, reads DVKVTQSSRYLVKRTGEKVFLECVQDMDHENMFWYRQDPGLGLRLIYFSYDVKMKEKGDIPEGYSVSREKKERFSLILESASTNQTSMYLCASSLTGAPVETQYFGPGTRLLVL.